These 14 T cell receptor beta chains originate from one sample sequenced in a study of technical replicates of blood from several donors. Sequenced by immunoSEQ multiplex PCR; TCRdb stores in-frame clones only, minus some. The sample gives 55,000 to 60,000 clones, 93% of which show up once; 4.2% is in the top ten. The specimen was PBMCs. The source is a human donor in good health. Some clones in this sample may be carry-over from other donors' samples.

J is TRBJ1-2 and V is TRBV7-6; 7 nucleotides line up with TRBD1. Germline CDR1 and CDR2: SGHVS and FNYEAQ. The CDR3 runs to 15 residues. V shed 4 bases, J shed 2 bases, and the junction held 7 bases outside the gene matches. CDR3 protein: CASSSFRGPNYGYTF. CDR3 nucleotide sequence: TGTGCCAGCAGCTCCTTTAGGGGGCCCAACTATGGCTACACCTTC.

This chain connects TRBV7-9 to TRBJ2-3; 7 bases fit TRBD1. Losses at the gene ends were 4 bases for V and 5 bases for J; bases not matched to a gene: 12. CDR1 and CDR2 (germline): SEHNR, FQNEAQ (reference sequence). The CDR3 runs 16 residues. The CDR3: CASSSYGQEPVDTQYF. In DNA, the CDR3 is TGTGCCAGCAGCTCATACGGACAGGAGCCTGTAGATACGCAGTATTTT.

The V and J genes are TRBV9 and TRBJ1-1, with D unclear. Germline V gene lookup returns CDR1 SGDLS and CDR2 YYNGEE. Trimming removed 2 bases at V and 1 base at J, with 9 bases between. CDR3 length equals 14 residues. The CDR3 is CASSVLTGNTEAFF. The CDR3 DNA reads TGTGCCAGCAGCGTCTTGACGGGGAACACTGAAGCTTTCTTT.

The rearrangement joins TRBV6-1 to TRBJ2-7, with 7 positions matching TRBD2. The germline V gene has CDR1 MNHNS and CDR2 SASEGT. V lost 6 bases and J lost 2; bases outside the gene matches: 7. This CDR3 has 14 residues. The CDR3 loop reads CASRITRGAYEQYF. The DNA for the CDR3 is TGTGCCAGCAGAATCACCCGGGGGGCCTACGAGCAGTACTTC.

The chain carries TRBV28 and TRBJ2-7; 7 bases align to TRBD1. V was pared by 7 bases and J by 4 bases, with 7 bases of the junction left unmatched. The CDR3 runs 13 residues. Germline CDR1 reads MDHEN; CDR2 reads SYDVKM. The CDR3 DNA sequence: TGTGCCAGCACCAGGGACAGAGGATACGAGCAGTACTTC. Its translation is CASTRDRGYEQYF.

J is TRBJ1-1 and V is TRBV5-4; D is undetermined. The CDR3 is made up of 14 amino acids. V shed 1 base and J shed 1 base, with 8 bases lying between them. From germline, CDR1 is SGHNT and CDR2 YYREEE (reference sequence). Here the CDR3 DNA reads TGTGCCAGCAGCTTGTTAGATCAGAACACTGAAGCTTTCTTT. Translated, it gives CASSLLDQNTEAFF.

The V call is TRBV2, the J call TRBJ2-7, with 9 bases fitting TRBD2. This CDR3 has 14 amino acids. Trimming removed 9 bases from V and 4 bases from J; junction bases left unmatched: 10. Germline V gene sequence: CDR1 SNHLY, CDR2 FYNNEI. This CDR3 is CASAVASGRYEQYF. As DNA, the CDR3 is TGTGCCAGTGCCGTAGCGAGCGGGAGGTACGAGCAGTACTTC.

V usage is TRBV7-6 and J usage is TRBJ2-1, with TRBD2 matching over 8 bases. Germline lookup yields CDR1 SGHVS and CDR2 FNYEAQ. This CDR3 contains 18 residues. V lost 2 bases to trimming and J lost 4 bases; unmatched junction nucleotides: 13. CDR3 bases: TGTGCCAGCAGCTTACTCCGGGGGGGGATTTACCTTTACAATGAGCAGTTCTTC. Residues: CASSLLRGGIYLYNEQFF.

In its sample, this clone was seen once. The chain combines TRBV7-2 with TRBJ1-5; the D gene is possibly TRBD1 (5 bases). The germline gives CDR1 SGHTA, CDR2 FQGNSA. The CDR3 extends over 14 amino acids. The ends were cut back, 5 bases at V and 7 bases at J, with 15 bases in the middle. The CDR3 here is CASSPGPEGQPQHF. DNA for the CDR3: TGTGCCAGCAGCCCGGGCCCGGAGGGGCAGCCCCAGCATTTT.

The chain is built from TRBV27 and TRBJ1-3; 8 bases match TRBD1. The germline V gene has CDR1 MNHEY and CDR2 SMNVEV (reference sequence). CDR3 length: 16 amino acids. Trimming removed 2 bases from V and 0 bases from J; junction bases left unmatched: 3. The CDR3 loop is CASSLIGQGSGNTIYF. The CDR3 DNA reads TGTGCCAGCAGTTTAATTGGACAGGGCTCTGGAAACACCATATATTTT.

This clone has a single count. The chain combines TRBV7-9 with TRBJ1-2; D ambiguous. With 0 bases removed from V and 3 bases from J, the gap between germline ends came to 8 bases. The CDR3 sequence is 14 residues long. Germline lookup yields CDR1 SEHNR and CDR2 FQNEAQ (reference sequence). The CDR3 sequence is CASSLAGVDYGYTF. The DNA for the CDR3 is TGTGCCAGCAGCTTAGCCGGTGTTGACTATGGCTACACCTTC. Using reference TRBV7-9 and TRBJ1-2 for the parts outside the CDR3, the full variable domain is DTGVSQNPRHKITKRGQNVTFRCDPISEHNRLYWYRQTLGQGPEFLTYFQNEAQLEKSRLLSDRFSAERPKGSFSTLEIQRTEQGDSAMYLCASSLAGVDYGYTFGSGTRLTVV.

The V call is TRBV7-2, the J call TRBJ1-4; D perhaps matches TRBD1 (6 bases). From germline, CDR1 is SGHTA and CDR2 FQGNSA. Trimming pared 2 bases from V and 8 bases from J, leaving 15 bases between. This CDR3 spans 15 amino acids. As DNA, the CDR3 is TGTGCCAGCAGCTTAATGCGGGGGCAAGGGGAAAAACTGTTTTTT. This translates into CASSLMRGQGEKLFF. The full variable domain, with the rest looked up from reference TRBV7-2 and TRBJ1-4, is GAGVSQSPSNKVTEKGKDVELRCDPISGHTALYWYRQSLGQGLEFLIYFQGNSAPDKSGLPSDRFSAERTGGSVSTLTIQRTQQEDSAVYLCASSLMRGQGEKLFFGSGTQLSVL.

The rearrangement joins TRBV7-3 to TRBJ2-7; TRBD1 matches at 9 bases. The CDR3 covers 15 residues. V was clipped by 3 bases and J by 4 bases; unmatched bases: 7. CDR1 is SGHTA, CDR2 FQGTGA, per germline. The CDR3: CASSLQTGQGYEQYF. The CDR3 nucleotides are TGTGCCAGCAGCTTGCAAACGGGACAGGGATACGAGCAGTACTTC.

J is TRBJ2-5 and V is TRBV7-7; 7 bases map to TRBD2. Germline assignment: CDR1 SSHAT and CDR2 FNYEAQ (reference sequence). The CDR3 extends over 16 amino acids. V lost 5 bases to trimming and J lost 4 bases; unmatched junction nucleotides: 13. The CDR3 loop is CASSQDGASGSETQYF. The CDR3 coding sequence is TGTGCCAGCAGCCAGGATGGGGCTAGCGGCTCAGAGACCCAGTACTTC.